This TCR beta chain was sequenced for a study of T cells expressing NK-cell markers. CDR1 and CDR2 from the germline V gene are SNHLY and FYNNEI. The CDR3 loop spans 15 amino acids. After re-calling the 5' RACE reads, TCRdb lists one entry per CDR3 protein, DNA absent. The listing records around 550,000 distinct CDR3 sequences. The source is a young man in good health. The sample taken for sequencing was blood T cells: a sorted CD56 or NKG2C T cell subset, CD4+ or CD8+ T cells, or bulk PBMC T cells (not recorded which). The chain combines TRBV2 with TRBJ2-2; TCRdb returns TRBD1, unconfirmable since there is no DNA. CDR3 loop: CASSVNRVNTGELFF.